The 31 T cell receptor beta chains listed next were all sequenced from one sample in a study of T-cell reconstitution after alpha-beta-depleted transplantation in children. Unique molecular identifiers were incorporated into the prepared TCRbeta library. Each CDR3 protein is one row after TCRdb ran MiXCR on the PCR reads. Of a few hundred thousand distinct CDR3 sequences listed, 9.7% are singletons. The sample consisted of PBMCs from the stem cell graft donor, taken from the stem cell graft. The source of these receptors is a human donor who donated a stem cell graft to a child with SCID.

The sample holds many counts of this clonotype. This chain connects TRBV20-1 to TRBJ2-2; D may be TRBD2 (5 bases). This CDR3 is 13 amino acids long. The ends were cut back, 1 base at V and 5 bases at J, with 8 bases in the middle. Germline V gene data show CDR1 as DFQATT and CDR2 as SNEGSKA (reference sequence). The CDR3, as DNA: TGCAGTGCTAGAGGTCCGGGAACCGGGGAGCTGTTTTTT. Amino acids: CSARGPGTGELFF.

This clonotype was observed many times. V and J are TRBV28 and TRBJ2-7, with 8 positions matching TRBD1. V lost 3 bases to trimming and J lost 5 bases; unmatched junction nucleotides: 12. This CDR3 has 16 amino acids. CDR1 and CDR2 (germline): MDHEN, SYDVKM. The CDR3 region is CASSFLSGTGVHEQYF. The CDR3, as DNA: TGTGCCAGCAGTTTCCTTTCTGGGACAGGTGTCCACGAGCAGTACTTC. The complete variable domain, with remaining parts taken from reference TRBV28 and TRBJ2-7, reads DVKVTQSSRYLVKRTGEKVFLECVQDMDHENMFWYRQDPGLGLRLIYFSYDVKMKEKGDIPEGYSVSREKKERFSLILESASTNQTSMYLCASSFLSGTGVHEQYFGPGTRLTVT.

This clonotype was seen many times. The V gene is TRBV20-1, the J gene TRBJ1-2; D gene unclear. From germline, CDR1 is DFQATT and CDR2 SNEGSKA (reference sequence). The CDR3 spans 15 residues. Deletions cut 1 base from V and 3 bases from J, with 15 bases between. The CDR3, as DNA: TGCAGTGCTAGAGCGCCGGCTAAGTGGGACTATGGCTACACCTTC. Translation gives CSARAPAKWDYGYTF.

This clonotype was observed many times. The V gene is TRBV7-2, the J gene TRBJ1-1, with 7 bases fitting TRBD1. Germline assignment: CDR1 SGHTA and CDR2 FQGNSA. The CDR3 has 14 residues. The ends lost 3 bases at V and 5 bases at J; junction bases unmatched: 6. The CDR3 protein is CASSFRGRGTEAFF. The CDR3 DNA follows: TGTGCCAGCAGCTTCAGGGGCAGGGGGACTGAAGCTTTCTTT.

This clonotype was counted many times. The chain has TRBV20-1 and TRBJ2-1, with 11 bases fitting TRBD2. Germline CDR1 DFQATT, CDR2 SNEGSKA (reference sequence). The CDR3 consists of 14 residues. Unmatched junction bases numbered 2, after V lost 5 bases and J lost 2 bases. In nucleotides, the CDR3 is TGCAGTGCTCTAGCGGGGGGTACCTACAATGAGCAGTTCTTC. It specifies CSALAGGTYNEQFF.

This clonotype was seen ten or more times. The chain employs TRBV7-9 and TRBJ1-1, with 9 nucleotides matching TRBD1. The ends lost 5 bases at V and 0 bases at J; junction bases unmatched: 4. This CDR3 spans 15 amino acids. The germline CDR1 and CDR2 sequences are SEHNR and FQNEAQ (reference sequence). The DNA for the CDR3 is TGTGCCAGCAGCCCGAGGGACAGGGTGAACACTGAAGCTTTCTTT. Encoded protein: CASSPRDRVNTEAFF.

This clonotype came up many times. CDR3: CASSLKRGLGEKLFF. As DNA, the CDR3 is TGCGCCAGCAGCTTGAAGAGGGGCTTGGGCGAAAAACTGTTTTTT. The chain recombines TRBV5-1 with TRBJ1-4, with a possible D match to TRBD1 (5 bases). Germline-derived CDR1 and CDR2 are SGHRS and YFSETQ. CDR3 length: 15 residues. The ends were cut back, 1 base at V and 8 bases at J, with 15 bases in the middle.

In this sample, this clonotype turned up many times. This chain connects TRBV5-6 to TRBJ1-2; D not certain. V lost 1 base, J lost 0 bases, and 7 bases lay in between. The germline V gene has CDR1 SGHDT and CDR2 YYEEEE. The CDR3 has 14 amino acids. The CDR3 region has the DNA TGTGCCAGCAGCTTGTTCGGGTCTAACTATGGCTACACCTTC. It encodes CASSLFGSNYGYTF.

The V gene is TRBV7-7, the J gene TRBJ1-2; D may be TRBD1 (5 bases). This CDR3 spans 13 amino acids. Per the germline V gene, CDR1 is SSHAT and CDR2 is FNYEAQ (reference sequence). V lost 4 bases and J 6 bases, leaving 12 bases between the germline ends. The CDR3 loop reads CASSCQGPNGYTF. The CDR3 DNA sequence: TGTGCCAGCAGCTGCCAGGGACCTAATGGCTACACCTTC.

The sample holds many counts of this clonotype. This chain joins TRBV15 and TRBJ1-5, with D perhaps TRBD1 (5 bases). Between the trimmed V and J ends, which lost 3 bases and 3 bases, there was a span of 12 bases. The CDR3 runs to 15 residues. Germline V gene lookup returns CDR1 LNHNV and CDR2 YYDKDF (reference sequence). CDR3 amino acids: CATSRRDGYNQPQHF. The CDR3 nucleotides read TGTGCCACCAGCAGGAGGGACGGGTACAATCAGCCCCAGCATTTT.

This clonotype occurred many times. The chain links TRBV12-3 or TRBV12-4 to TRBJ1-1; 11 positions agree with TRBD1. Unmatched junction bases numbered 5, after V lost 5 bases and J lost 6 bases. There are 14 residues in the CDR3. CDR3 residues: CASSEDRGLAEAFF. DNA for the CDR3: TGTGCCAGCAGTGAGGACAGGGGGCTCGCTGAAGCTTTCTTT.

This clonotype was observed many times. The chain is built from TRBV5-1 and TRBJ2-2; 12 bases align to TRBD2. The CDR3 is 18 residues long. V gave up 0 bases and J gave up 2 bases; unmatched junction bases: 5. Germline-derived CDR1 and CDR2 are SGHRS and YFSETQ. Written as DNA, the CDR3 is TGCGCCAGCAGCTTGGATCCTAGCGGGGGGGCCAACACCGGGGAGCTGTTTTTT. As protein: CASSLDPSGGANTGELFF.

This clonotype was picked up many times. DNA for the CDR3: TGCAGTGCCGCACCTCTAGCGGAGGGTGAAGCTTTCTTT. Its protein product is CSAAPLAEGEAFF. J is TRBJ1-1 and V is TRBV20-1; D unclear. CDR1 and CDR2 (germline): DFQATT, SNEGSKA (reference sequence). CDR3 length: 13 residues. V was shortened by 6 bases and J by 7 bases, with 18 bases between the two germline ends.

A note on this clonotype: The junction and the germline gene differ at one end; a read error may be behind it. This chain connects TRBV7-6 to TRBJ2-7, with 7 bases identical to TRBD1. The CDR3 extends over 14 amino acids. CDR1 and CDR2 (germline): SGHVS, FNYEAQ. The chain's CDR3 is CANSPPDRAYEQYF. As DNA, the CDR3 is TGTGCCAACAGCCCACCAGACAGGGCCTACGAGCAGTACTTC.

V gene TRBV18 combines with J gene TRBJ2-5; 9 bases align to TRBD2. Germline lookup yields CDR1 KGHSH and CDR2 LQKENI. This CDR3 region has 16 residues. V trimming: 1 base; J trimming: 1 base; junction bases outside the gene matches: 4. As DNA, the CDR3 is TGTGCCAGCTCACCACGGGCTAGCGGGGTCCAAGAGACCCAGTACTTC. Translation: CASSPRASGVQETQYF.

At least ten counts were recorded for this clonotype. This rearrangement joins TRBV3-1 to TRBJ2-1; TRBD2 might be the D (6 bases). This CDR3 contains 13 residues. Germline values: CDR1 LGHDT, CDR2 YNNKEL (reference sequence). Trimming removed 3 bases from V and 7 bases from J, with 10 bases in between. CDR3 loop: CASSHYAGNEQFF. DNA of the CDR3: TGTGCCAGCAGCCACTACGCGGGGAATGAGCAGTTCTTC.

This clonotype was seen only a few times. This chain uses TRBV5-1 with TRBJ2-1; no reliable D call. The CDR3 consists of 16 residues. Looked up from germline, CDR1 is SGHRS and CDR2 is YFSETQ. Trimming cost V 0 bases and J 4 bases, with 14 bases left between them. The CDR3 loop is CASSLVPASLYNEQFF. CDR3 nucleotides: TGCGCCAGCAGCTTGGTACCAGCGTCACTTTACAATGAGCAGTTCTTC.

This clonotype was counted ten times or more. The chain employs TRBV6-5 and TRBJ2-7; D unclear. Germline V gene data show CDR1 as MNHEY and CDR2 as SVGAGI. V was trimmed by 8 bases and J by 3 bases, leaving 17 bases between them. This CDR3 has 14 residues. The CDR3 loop is CASSPLGKFYEQYF. CDR3 DNA sequence: TGTGCCAGCTCCCCCCTCGGAAAATTCTACGAGCAGTACTTC.

Ten or more counts support this clonotype. The rearrangement joins TRBV20-1 to TRBJ1-5, with D unclear. From germline, CDR1 is DFQATT and CDR2 SNEGSKA (reference sequence). The CDR3 consists of 12 residues. V lost 2 bases to trimming and J lost 2 bases, with 4 bases between them. The CDR3 spells CSARQGNQPQHF. The DNA of the CDR3 is TGCAGTGCTAGACAGGGCAATCAGCCCCAGCATTTT.

This clonotype was detected ten times or more. This chain connects TRBV10-3 to TRBJ2-1; maybe TRBD1 (5 bases). Germline-derived CDR1 and CDR2 are ENHRY and SYGVKD. The V and J ends lost 2 bases and 4 bases respectively, with 15 bases between them. The CDR3 runs 16 residues. This CDR3 reads CAISEGEQDLYNEQFF. The CDR3 DNA reads as TGTGCCATCAGTGAGGGCGAACAGGACCTATACAATGAGCAGTTCTTC.

This clonotype came up many times. The CDR3 sequence: CASSDPYATVPGQPTSFTDTQYF. CDR3 in DNA: TGTGCCAGCAGTGACCCCTATGCAACTGTACCGGGACAGCCGACATCATTCACAGATACGCAGTATTTT. The J gene is TRBJ2-3, the V gene TRBV25-1; 7 nucleotides align to TRBD1. The CDR3 contains 23 residues. V was pared by 3 bases and J by 2 bases, with 29 bases of the junction left unmatched. CDR1 MGHDK and CDR2 SYGVNS come from the germline V gene. The complete variable domain, with remaining parts taken from reference TRBV25-1 and TRBJ2-3, reads EADIYQTPRYLVIGTGKKITLECSQTMGHDKMYWYQQDPGMELHLIHYSYGVNSTEKGDLSSESTVSRIRTEHFPLTLESARPSHTSQYLCASSDPYATVPGQPTSFTDTQYFGPGTRLTVL.

The V gene is TRBV12-3 or TRBV12-4, the J gene TRBJ1-5; D ambiguous. This CDR3 comprises 14 residues. Trimming took off 4 bases at V and 6 bases at J, with 13 bases between the two ends. The DNA of the CDR3 is TGTGCCAGCAGTTCCACGACCTCTCTTCAGCCCCAGCATTTT. It is translated as CASSSTTSLQPQHF.

This clonotype was seen more than once but under ten times. The chain employs TRBV12-3 or TRBV12-4 and TRBJ1-2; D possibly corresponds to TRBD1 (6 bases). With 6 bases removed from V and 5 bases from J, the gap between germline ends came to 13 bases. This CDR3 contains 13 residues. CDR3 loop: CASRYGTTYGYTF. The CDR3 DNA is TGTGCCAGCAGGTATGGGACAACTTATGGCTACACCTTC.

Comment on this clonotype: This sequence may be a read error, since a much larger clone differs from it by one base. V usage is TRBV5-1 and J usage is TRBJ1-1; 8 nucleotides line up with TRBD1. Germline-derived CDR1 and CDR2 are SGHRS and YFSETQ. J was trimmed by 5 bases and V by 0 bases; bases with no gene match: 3. The CDR3 has 14 amino acids. The DNA of the CDR3 is TGCGCCAGCAGCTTGGGACAGGGGAGGACTGAAGCTTTCTTT. Its protein product is CASSLGQGRTEAFF.

This chain links TRBV20-1 with TRBJ1-5; D is unclear. Germline values: CDR1 DFQATT, CDR2 SNEGSKA (reference sequence). Trimming shortened V by 0 bases and J by 1 base, and 10 bases separated the two germline ends. There are 15 residues in the CDR3. CDR3 sequence (DNA): TGCAGTGCTAGAGATGGGTACTCCAGCAATCAGCCCCAGCATTTT. Its translation is CSARDGYSSNQPQHF.

This clonotype was observed a few times. The chain couples TRBV7-2 to TRBJ1-5; D is unclear. Germline values: CDR1 SGHTA, CDR2 FQGNSA. This CDR3 is 14 amino acids long. Trimming took 3 bases from V and 7 from J, leaving 13 bases between them. As DNA, the CDR3 is TGTGCCAGCAGCTTGGGAGGGCTCGGGCAGCCCCAGCATTTT. This sequence encodes CASSLGGLGQPQHF. The variable domain in full, with the rest retrieved from reference TRBV7-2 and TRBJ1-5, is GAGVSQSPSNKVTEKGKDVELRCDPISGHTALYWYRQSLGQGLEFLIYFQGNSAPDKSGLPSDRFSAERTGGSVSTLTIQRTQQEDSAVYLCASSLGGLGQPQHFGDGTRLSIL.

This chain uses TRBV19 with TRBJ1-2; 10 bases align to TRBD1. This CDR3 spans 15 amino acids. V lost 5 bases, J lost 8 bases, and 11 bases stayed unmatched. The germline CDR1 and CDR2 sequences are LNHDA and SQIVND (reference sequence). Written as DNA, the CDR3 is TGTGCCAGTAGTGATCCGGGACAGGGGACGTGGGGCTACACCTTC. Translated: CASSDPGQGTWGYTF.

The chain uses TRBV7-6 and TRBJ2-1; 10 nucleotides align to TRBD1. The CDR3 totals 16 residues. Unmatched junction bases numbered 10, after V lost 5 bases and J lost 6 bases. CDR1 and CDR2 (germline): SGHVS, FNYEAQ. CDR3 sequence (DNA): TGTGCCAGCAGCCCACGGACAGGGGGGGTCGCCAATGAGCAGTTCTTC. Translation gives CASSPRTGGVANEQFF.

This clonotype appeared many times. This sequence joins TRBV29-1 and TRBJ2-5, with 10 bases aligning to TRBD1. Unmatched junction bases numbered 10, after V lost 6 bases and J lost 3 bases. Germline V CDR1 and CDR2: SQVTM, ANQGSEA. This CDR3 region has 15 residues. The CDR3 region is CSVQTGTGAEETQYF. In nucleotides, the CDR3 is TGCAGCGTACAAACCGGGACAGGGGCTGAAGAGACCCAGTACTTC.

This clonotype was detected ten times or more. The genes are TRBV9 and TRBJ1-3, with 11 bases matching TRBD1. Germline V gene sequence: CDR1 SGDLS, CDR2 YYNGEE. Losses at the gene ends were 0 bases for V and 7 bases for J; bases not matched to a gene: 3. The CDR3 spans 15 residues. This CDR3 is CASSVDGTGGNTIYF. As DNA, the CDR3 is TGTGCCAGCAGCGTAGACGGGACAGGGGGGAACACCATATATTTT.

This clonotype was seen at least ten times. CDR3 coding DNA: TGCGCCAGCAGCTTGGCTGTAGGGGGCAACTATGGCTACACCTTC. Translation gives CASSLAVGGNYGYTF. This chain joins TRBV5-1 and TRBJ1-2; 7 bases align to TRBD1. The CDR3 loop spans 15 amino acids. Trimming removed 0 bases from V and 2 bases from J; junction bases left unmatched: 4. Germline values: CDR1 SGHRS, CDR2 YFSETQ.